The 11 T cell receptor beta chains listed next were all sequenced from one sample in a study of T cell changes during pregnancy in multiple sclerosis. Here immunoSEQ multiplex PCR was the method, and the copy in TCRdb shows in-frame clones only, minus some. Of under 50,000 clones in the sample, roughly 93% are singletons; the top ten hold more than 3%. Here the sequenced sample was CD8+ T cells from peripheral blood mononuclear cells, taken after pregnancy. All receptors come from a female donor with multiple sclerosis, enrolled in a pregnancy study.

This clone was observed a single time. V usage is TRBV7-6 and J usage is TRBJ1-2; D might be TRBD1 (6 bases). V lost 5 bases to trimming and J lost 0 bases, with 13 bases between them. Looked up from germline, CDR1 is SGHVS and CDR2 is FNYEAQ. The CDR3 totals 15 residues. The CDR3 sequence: CASSPRQATNYGYTF. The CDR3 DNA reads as TGTGCCAGCAGCCCGAGACAGGCGACTAACTATGGCTACACCTTC.

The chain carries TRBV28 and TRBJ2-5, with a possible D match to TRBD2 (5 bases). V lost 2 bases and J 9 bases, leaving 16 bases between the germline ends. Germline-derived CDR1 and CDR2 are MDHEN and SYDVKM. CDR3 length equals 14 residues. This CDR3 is CASSLTVLEGAQYF. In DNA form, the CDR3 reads TGTGCCAGCAGTTTAACAGTCCTCGAGGGAGCCCAGTACTTC.

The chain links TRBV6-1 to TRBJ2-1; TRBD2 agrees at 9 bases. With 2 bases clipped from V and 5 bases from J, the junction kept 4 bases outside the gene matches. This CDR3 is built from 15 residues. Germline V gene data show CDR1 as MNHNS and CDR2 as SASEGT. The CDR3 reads CASSELAGSHNEQFF. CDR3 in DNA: TGTGCCAGCAGTGAACTAGCGGGATCCCACAATGAGCAGTTCTTC.

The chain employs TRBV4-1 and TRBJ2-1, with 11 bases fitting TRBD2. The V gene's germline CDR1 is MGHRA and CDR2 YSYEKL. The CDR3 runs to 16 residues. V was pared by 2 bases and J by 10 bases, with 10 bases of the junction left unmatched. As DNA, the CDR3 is TGCGCCAGCAGCCAAAGGCCTAGCGGGAGGAAGATGGAGCAGTTCTTC. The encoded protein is CASSQRPSGRKMEQFF.

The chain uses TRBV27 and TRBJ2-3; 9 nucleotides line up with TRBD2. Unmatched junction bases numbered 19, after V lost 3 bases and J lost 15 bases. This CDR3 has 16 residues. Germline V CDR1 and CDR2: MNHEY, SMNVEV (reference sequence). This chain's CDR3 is CASSFIGTSLSGSSYF. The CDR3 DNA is TGTGCCAGCAGTTTTATTGGGACTAGCCTATCAGGGAGCTCCTATTTT.

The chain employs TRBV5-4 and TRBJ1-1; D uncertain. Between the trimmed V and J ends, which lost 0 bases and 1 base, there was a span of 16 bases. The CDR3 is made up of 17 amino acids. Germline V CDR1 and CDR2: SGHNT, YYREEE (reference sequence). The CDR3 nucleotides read TGTGCCAGCAGCTTGGTCCATGACGGACTCACGAACACTGAAGCTTTCTTT. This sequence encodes CASSLVHDGLTNTEAFF.

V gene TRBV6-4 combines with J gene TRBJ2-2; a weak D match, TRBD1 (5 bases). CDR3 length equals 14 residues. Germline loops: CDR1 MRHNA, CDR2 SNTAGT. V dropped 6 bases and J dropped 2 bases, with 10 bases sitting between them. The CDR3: CASSTGPNTGELFF. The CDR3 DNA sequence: TGTGCCAGCAGCACAGGACCCAACACCGGGGAGCTGTTTTTT.

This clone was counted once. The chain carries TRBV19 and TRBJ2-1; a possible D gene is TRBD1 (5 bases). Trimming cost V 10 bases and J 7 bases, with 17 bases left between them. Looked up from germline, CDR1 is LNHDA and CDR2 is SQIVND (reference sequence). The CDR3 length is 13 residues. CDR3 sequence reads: CAISAGRANEQFF. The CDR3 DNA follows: TGTGCCATCTCCGCAGGCAGGGCGAATGAGCAGTTCTTC.

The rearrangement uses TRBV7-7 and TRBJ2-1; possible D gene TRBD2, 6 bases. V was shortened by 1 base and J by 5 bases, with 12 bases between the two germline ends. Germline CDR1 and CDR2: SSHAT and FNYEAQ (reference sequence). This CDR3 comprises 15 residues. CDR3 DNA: TGTGCCAGCAGCTTAGTGGGGGGAACTAACAATGAGCAGTTCTTC. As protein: CASSLVGGTNNEQFF.

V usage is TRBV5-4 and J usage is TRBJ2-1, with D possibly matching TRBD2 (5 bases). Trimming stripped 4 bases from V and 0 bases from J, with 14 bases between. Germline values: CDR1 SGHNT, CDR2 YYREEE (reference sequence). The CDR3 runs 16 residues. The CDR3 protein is CASSDPADHSYNEQFF. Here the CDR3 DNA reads TGTGCCAGCAGCGACCCAGCGGATCACTCCTACAATGAGCAGTTCTTC. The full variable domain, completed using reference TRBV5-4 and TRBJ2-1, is ETGVTQSPTHLIKTRGQQVTLRCSSQSGHNTVSWYQQALGQGPQFIFQYYREEENGRGNFPPRFSGLQFPNYSSELNVNALELDDSALYLCASSDPADHSYNEQFFGPGTRLTVL.

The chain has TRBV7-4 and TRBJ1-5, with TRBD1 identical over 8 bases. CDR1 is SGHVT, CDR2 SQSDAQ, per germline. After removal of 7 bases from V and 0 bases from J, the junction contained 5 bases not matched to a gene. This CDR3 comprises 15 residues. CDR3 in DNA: TGTGCCAGCACGACGACAGGGGTTAGCAATCAGCCCCAGCATTTT. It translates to CASTTTGVSNQPQHF.